The clone carrying this TCR beta chain has a count of ten or more. This CDR3 comprises 14 residues. Germline V CDR1 and CDR2: MGHRA, YSYEKL. Trimming cost V 1 base and J 5 bases; bases outside gene matches: 2. These data come from a study of identical twins. Each CDR3 protein gets one entry after TCRdb re-called the 5' RACE reads with MiXCR. The data contain some 590,000 distinct CDR3 sequences, around a tenth of them singletons. These data also formed part of another study, on yellow fever vaccine responses in identical twins.

V usage is TRBV4-1 and J usage is TRBJ2-5, with 9 bases fitting TRBD2. Sequenced sample: PBMCs. This sequence originates from a woman in her late teens or twenties in good health. The CDR3 DNA follows: TGCGCCAGCAGCCAAGTAGCGGGAGACGAGACCCAGTACTTC. It codes for CASSQVAGDETQYF.